This T cell receptor beta chain was documented in a study of T cell repertoires in cytomegalovirus infection. Study-level information: It was the public TCR beta signatures that indicated both CMV infection and matching HLA type. Findings and limits, study-wide: Dominating the ex vivo response were HLA-C-restricted CMV-specific TCR beta clonotypes. Using cumulative public TCR beta family frequency, the authors identified those who carried CMV together with the relevant HLA.

V lost 2 bases and J lost 2, with 10 bases in between. The CDR3 spans 14 residues. Per germline, CDR1 ENHRY and CDR2 SYGVKD. In the case of this clonotype: Its antigen is currently unknown.

TCRdb recomputed calls from the reads with MiXCR, one row per CDR3 protein. The data contain 250,000 to 300,000 distinct CDR3 sequences, about 23% of them singletons. This TCR was sampled from a human donor in good health (CMV status not recorded). Some clones in this sample may be carry-over from other donors' samples. The sample consisted of PBMCs. The chain combines TRBV10-3 with TRBJ2-7; D perhaps matches TRBD1 (5 bases). The CDR3 DNA reads as TGTGCCATCAGTGAGCACCAGGGCCCCTACGAGCAGTACTTC. It yields the protein CAISEHQGPYEQYF.